This TCR beta chain was found in a study of cytomegalovirus exposure and HLA in healthy donors. This PCR relied on a set of 60 Vbeta primers and 13 Jbeta primers. Sequencing was performed with immunoSEQ multiplex PCR; in TCRdb, only in-frame clones are kept and a portion is missing. The top ten hold around 12% of the sample, which has roughly 110,000 clones, about 76% seen once. CDR1 is MNHNS, CDR2 SASEGT, per germline. The CDR3 spans 14 residues. Trimming took 6 bases from V and 4 from J; bases not matched to a gene: 8. What was sequenced was PBMCs. The chain recombines TRBV6-1 with TRBJ2-5, with 7 bases matching TRBD1. This TCR was recovered from a woman aged 40 to 55 in good health and CMV-seropositive. The CDR3 DNA sequence: TGTGCCAGCAGGGCGACAGGGCTGGGAGAGACCCAGTACTTC. It specifies CASRATGLGETQYF.